The 32 T cell receptor beta chains below all came from one sample that was sequenced in a study of blood T cell repertoires in COVID-19. The table came from immunoSEQ multiplex PCR; TCRdb's copy has only in-frame clones and leaves some out. The sample lists 100,000 to 150,000 clones, around nine tenths occurring once. The sample was peripheral blood. The source is a woman aged 70 to 79 with COVID-19, enrolled during active disease.

The chain joins TRBV28 to TRBJ2-4, with D possibly matching TRBD1 (6 bases). V was pared by 3 bases and J by 6 bases, with 6 bases between. Germline loops: CDR1 MDHEN, CDR2 SYDVKM. The length of the CDR3 is 12 residues. In DNA form, the CDR3 reads TGTGCCAGCAGTTTCAGGGGAAACATTCAGTACTTC. This codes for CASSFRGNIQYF.

The chain couples TRBV6-5 to TRBJ2-7, with 7 bases identical to TRBD1. Germline V gene sequence: CDR1 MNHEY, CDR2 SVGAGI. The ends lost 7 bases at V and 3 bases at J; junction bases unmatched: 6. The CDR3 sequence is 13 residues long. As DNA, the CDR3 is TGTGCCAGCATGAAGACAGGGCTCTACGAGCAGTACTTC. Encoded protein: CASMKTGLYEQYF.

This chain connects TRBV7-6 to TRBJ2-7; 8 nucleotides line up with TRBD1. Trimming cost V 1 base and J 4 bases; bases outside gene matches: 9. The CDR3 runs to 16 residues. Germline CDR1 and CDR2: SGHVS and FNYEAQ. This CDR3 reads CASSLVPQGAGYEQYF. The CDR3, as DNA: TGTGCCAGCAGCTTAGTCCCTCAGGGGGCCGGGTACGAGCAGTACTTC. The variable domain in full, completed from reference TRBV7-6 and TRBJ2-7, reads GAGVSQSPRYKVTKRGQDVALRCDPISGHVSLYWYRQALGQGPEFLTYFNYEAQQDKSGLPNDRFSAERPEGSISTLTIQRTEQRDSAMYRCASSLVPQGAGYEQYFGPGTRLTVT.

The CDR3 spells CASSRDRGGDTGELFF. CDR3 nucleotide sequence: TGCGCCAGCAGCCGAGACAGGGGTGGGGACACCGGGGAGCTGTTTTTT. This chain uses TRBV5-1 with TRBJ2-2, with 8 bases lining up with TRBD1. CDR1 and CDR2 from the germline V gene are SGHRS and YFSETQ. The CDR3 has 16 amino acids. The V gene end was trimmed by 4 bases and the J gene end by 3 bases; junction bases not matched to a gene: 8.

V and J are TRBV14 and TRBJ1-4; D is uncertain. The V end lost 1 base, the J end lost 4 bases, and 10 bases lay between the germline ends. Per the germline V gene, CDR1 is SGHDN and CDR2 is FVKESK. The CDR3 contains 15 residues. CDR3 nucleotide sequence: TGTGCCAGCAGCCAAGTGAGGCTCGGTAATGAAAAACTGTTTTTT. It is translated as CASSQVRLGNEKLFF.

The V gene is TRBV19, the J gene TRBJ2-3, with TRBD1 identical over 10 bases. With 4 bases clipped from V and 5 bases from J, the junction kept 9 bases outside the gene matches. There are 16 residues in the CDR3. The germline gives CDR1 LNHDA, CDR2 SQIVND (reference sequence). The CDR3 loop reads CASSNPRQGAQDTQYF. CDR3 bases: TGTGCCAGTAGTAACCCCCGACAGGGGGCCCAAGATACGCAGTATTTT.

This sequence joins TRBV7-6 and TRBJ2-2; TRBD2 is a possible D gene (6 bases). The CDR3 sequence is 17 residues long. V was shortened by 2 bases and J by 4 bases, with 17 bases between the two germline ends. CDR1 and CDR2 from the germline V gene are SGHVS and FNYEAQ. The CDR3: CASSLMARGGGTGELFF. The CDR3 DNA is TGTGCCAGCAGCTTAATGGCGCGGGGCGGTGGCACCGGGGAGCTGTTTTTT.

The chain carries TRBV5-6 and TRBJ1-4; TRBD1 matches 9 bases. This CDR3 is built from 13 residues. J was trimmed by 7 bases and V by 4 bases; bases with no gene match: 2. Germline CDR1 SGHDT, CDR2 YYEEEE. The CDR3 bases are TGTGCCAGCAGCCAGACAGGGGGTGAAAAACTGTTTTTT. Translated: CASSQTGGEKLFF.

V is TRBV9 and J is TRBJ2-1; 11 bases map to TRBD2. V was clipped by 6 bases and J by 9 bases; unmatched bases: 8. The CDR3 consists of 14 residues. Germline V gene lookup returns CDR1 SGDLS and CDR2 YYNGEE. Here the CDR3 DNA reads TGTGCCAGCACGATACTAGCGGGGGATGCTGAGCAGTTCTTC. Translation: CASTILAGDAEQFF.

The V call is TRBV5-1, the J call TRBJ1-1; no firm D call. CDR3 length equals 14 residues. Germline CDR1 and CDR2: SGHRS and YFSETQ. Trimming shortened V by 0 bases and J by 2 bases, and 8 bases separated the two germline ends. Here the CDR3 DNA reads TGCGCCAGCAGCTTGGGTGACATTAACACTGAAGCTTTCTTT. Encoded protein: CASSLGDINTEAFF.

V gene TRBV6-1 combines with J gene TRBJ2-7; the match to TRBD1 covers 10 bases. The CDR3 length is 15 residues. Trimming cost V 3 bases and J 7 bases; bases outside gene matches: 9. CDR1 MNHNS and CDR2 SASEGT come from the germline V gene. CDR3 bases: TGTGCCAGCAGTGACGGACAGGGGGATTCGGGGGAGCAGTACTTC. This gives the protein CASSDGQGDSGEQYF.

This clone was seen a handful of times. The rearrangement joins TRBV2 to TRBJ2-4, with a tentative D call TRBD1 (5 bases). The CDR3 totals 13 residues. CDR1 and CDR2 (germline): SNHLY, FYNNEI. Trimming cost V 6 bases and J 5 bases, with 11 bases left between them. The CDR3 sequence: CASRETEQNIQYF. The CDR3 bases are TGTGCCAGCAGGGAGACAGAACAAAACATTCAGTACTTC.

The rearrangement links TRBV28 to TRBJ2-7, with TRBD1 as a possible D gene (5 bases). This CDR3 comprises 12 residues. Looked up from germline, CDR1 is MDHEN and CDR2 is SYDVKM. V was pared by 2 bases and J by 3 bases, with 5 bases between. The CDR3 sequence: CASSLRGYEQYF. The CDR3 DNA reads TGTGCCAGCAGTTTAAGGGGCTACGAGCAGTACTTC.

The gene calls are TRBV7-2 and TRBJ2-7; D might be TRBD2 (7 bases). There are 16 residues in the CDR3. The V gene's germline CDR1 is SGHTA and CDR2 FQGNSA. V was shortened by 4 bases and J by 3 bases, with 19 bases between the two germline ends. CDR3 protein: CASSSPPGGRNYEQYF. In DNA, the CDR3 is TGTGCCAGCAGCTCCCCGCCGGGGGGCCGTAACTACGAGCAGTACTTC.

This chain joins TRBV5-1 and TRBJ2-7; 10 nucleotides agree with TRBD1. V was clipped by 4 bases and J by 3 bases; unmatched bases: 16. The CDR3 has 18 amino acids. The germline V gene encodes CDR1 SGHRS and CDR2 YFSETQ. The CDR3 is CASSQGQGTADIHYEQYF. Written as DNA, the CDR3 is TGCGCCAGCAGCCAGGGACAGGGGACCGCGGACATTCACTACGAGCAGTACTTC.

V usage is TRBV5-6 and J usage is TRBJ1-6, with 8 bases lining up with TRBD1. Germline CDR1 reads SGHDT; CDR2 reads YYEEEE. The CDR3 extends over 16 amino acids. The ends lost 4 bases at V and 7 bases at J; junction bases unmatched: 10. The DNA for the CDR3 is TGTGCCAGCAGCGCAGGGACAGGAAGAGGAAATTCACCCCTCCACTTT. This translates into CASSAGTGRGNSPLHF.

V gene TRBV5-1 combines with J gene TRBJ2-5; tentatively, D is TRBD2 (5 bases). The germline gives CDR1 SGHRS, CDR2 YFSETQ. The V end lost 4 bases, the J end lost 5 bases, and 15 bases lay between the germline ends. The CDR3 is made up of 14 amino acids. The CDR3 loop is CASSATRPSETQYF. The CDR3 DNA follows: TGCGCCAGCAGCGCTACTAGACCCTCCGAGACCCAGTACTTC.

CDR3 protein: CASSARTSGDSTDTQYF. DNA of the CDR3: TGTGCCAGCAGCGCCCGGACTAGCGGGGACAGCACAGATACGCAGTATTTT. The rearrangement links TRBV11-3 to TRBJ2-3; 12 bases map to TRBD2. V was clipped by 5 bases and J by 0 bases; unmatched bases: 6. Germline CDR1 SGHNT, CDR2 YENEEA. There are 17 residues in the CDR3.

This chain uses TRBV2 with TRBJ2-7, with 7 bases fitting TRBD2. CDR1 is SNHLY, CDR2 FYNNEI, per germline. The CDR3 covers 17 residues. V lost 3 bases, J lost 0 bases, and 11 bases stayed unmatched. Here the CDR3 reads CASSDNRKRGSSYEQYF. The CDR3 DNA is TGTGCCAGCAGTGATAATCGGAAACGCGGGAGCTCCTACGAGCAGTACTTC.

The CDR3 DNA reads as TGTGCCTGGAGTGCCCAGGGGCCTGGAAACACCATATATTTT. Amino acids: CAWSAQGPGNTIYF. This chain links TRBV30 with TRBJ1-3, with TRBD1 as a possible D gene (6 bases). The ends were cut back, 1 base at V and 2 bases at J, with 9 bases in the middle. CDR3 size: 14 residues. Per germline, CDR1 GTSNPN and CDR2 SVGIG (reference sequence).

The chain recombines TRBV3-1 (or the pseudogene TRBV3-2) with TRBJ1-4, with TRBD1 as a possible D gene (6 bases). Trimming cost V 3 bases and J 5 bases, with 10 bases left between them. The V gene's germline CDR1 is LGHDT and CDR2 YNNKEL (reference sequence). The CDR3 loop spans 14 amino acids. The CDR3 region is CASSQDRTNEKLFF. CDR3 DNA sequence: TGTGCCAGCAGCCAGGACAGAACGAATGAAAAACTGTTTTTT.

The CDR3 spells CASSLRTPIYEQYF. CDR3 nucleotide sequence: TGCGCCAGCAGCTTAAGGACACCGATCTACGAGCAGTACTTC. The chain couples TRBV5-1 to TRBJ2-7; D might be TRBD1 (5 bases). The V gene's germline CDR1 is SGHRS and CDR2 YFSETQ. V was cut by 2 bases and J by 3 bases, with 12 bases left in between. This CDR3 is built from 14 residues.

The chain carries TRBV13 and TRBJ2-7; 7 bases map to TRBD1. The ends lost 4 bases at V and 5 bases at J; junction bases unmatched: 11. The CDR3 has 15 amino acids. Germline-derived CDR1 and CDR2 are PRHDT and FYEKMQ (reference sequence). The CDR3 here is CASSYQGERVHEQYF. DNA for the CDR3: TGTGCCAGCAGCTACCAGGGGGAGAGGGTCCACGAGCAGTACTTC.

This clone was seen only once. This chain uses TRBV30 with TRBJ1-2; weak D call: TRBD1 (5 bases). Trimming pared 0 bases from V and 4 bases from J, leaving 15 bases between. The CDR3 consists of 15 residues. The V gene's germline CDR1 is GTSNPN and CDR2 SVGIG (reference sequence). The CDR3 region is CAWSVLATVTYGYTF. The CDR3 bases are TGTGCCTGGAGTGTATTGGCGACAGTAACCTATGGCTACACCTTC.

This clone appeared once. The chain employs TRBV12-3 or TRBV12-4 and TRBJ2-2; 9 nucleotides agree with TRBD1. This CDR3 has 12 residues. The junction had 2 bases not matched to a gene; V was cut back by 6 bases and J by 9 bases. CDR3 amino acids: CASRDRGRELFF. Here the CDR3 DNA reads TGTGCCAGCAGGGACAGGGGCCGGGAGCTGTTTTTT.

This chain uses TRBV30 with TRBJ1-2; no reliable D call. Looked up from germline, CDR1 is GTSNPN and CDR2 is SVGIG (reference sequence). V was trimmed by 7 bases and J by 6 bases, leaving 18 bases between them. The CDR3 sequence is 13 residues long. DNA for the CDR3: TGTGCCTCACCGGGCAGGAGGGAGCATGGCTACACCTTC. Protein sequence: CASPGRREHGYTF.

The gene calls are TRBV28 and TRBJ1-1; a weak D match, TRBD1 (6 bases). V shed 6 bases and J shed 1 base, with 9 bases lying between them. CDR1 MDHEN and CDR2 SYDVKM come from the germline V gene. The CDR3 totals 13 residues. This chain's CDR3 is CASRGQWNTEAFF. The CDR3 DNA follows: TGTGCCAGCAGAGGACAGTGGAACACTGAAGCTTTCTTT.

The rearrangement joins TRBV28 to TRBJ1-2, with D possibly being TRBD1 (6 bases). Germline values: CDR1 MDHEN, CDR2 SYDVKM. The CDR3 is made up of 14 amino acids. Trimming stripped 3 bases from V and 10 bases from J, with 18 bases between. In nucleotides, the CDR3 is TGTGCCAGCAGTTTGAGAATTACAGGGTCGGCCTACACCTTC. It translates to CASSLRITGSAYTF.

The chain links TRBV5-1 to TRBJ2-5; D gene unclear. The CDR3 sequence is 14 residues long. With 2 bases removed from V and 5 bases from J, the gap between germline ends came to 13 bases. Germline V gene data show CDR1 as SGHRS and CDR2 as YFSETQ. CDR3 region: CASSFGRGRETQYF. Here the CDR3 DNA reads TGCGCCAGCAGCTTCGGTAGAGGAAGGGAGACCCAGTACTTC.

The chain links TRBV6-5 to TRBJ2-7; TRBD1 is a possible D gene (6 bases). Per germline, CDR1 MNHEY and CDR2 SVGAGI. This CDR3 is built from 13 residues. Trimming removed 5 bases from V and 0 bases from J, with 8 bases in between. The CDR3 bases are TGTGCCAGCAGTAGGGGGAGCTCCTACGAGCAGTACTTC. Protein sequence: CASSRGSSYEQYF.

The J gene is TRBJ1-5, the V gene TRBV2, with TRBD1 identical over 8 bases. The CDR3 loop spans 13 amino acids. In germline, CDR1 is SNHLY, CDR2 FYNNEI. J gave up 4 bases and V 6 bases, and 2 bases lay outside the gene matches. The CDR3: CASRRQGNQPQHF. The CDR3 nucleotides are TGTGCCAGCAGGAGACAGGGGAATCAGCCCCAGCATTTT.

The CDR3 loop is CAWSSEVVQHF. CDR3 sequence (DNA): TGTGCCTGGAGTTCTGAGGTAGTCCAGCATTTT. This rearrangement joins TRBV30 to TRBJ1-5; D remains ambiguous. CDR3 size: 11 residues. V lost 2 bases to trimming and J lost 12 bases, with 11 bases between them. In germline, CDR1 is GTSNPN, CDR2 SVGIG (reference sequence).